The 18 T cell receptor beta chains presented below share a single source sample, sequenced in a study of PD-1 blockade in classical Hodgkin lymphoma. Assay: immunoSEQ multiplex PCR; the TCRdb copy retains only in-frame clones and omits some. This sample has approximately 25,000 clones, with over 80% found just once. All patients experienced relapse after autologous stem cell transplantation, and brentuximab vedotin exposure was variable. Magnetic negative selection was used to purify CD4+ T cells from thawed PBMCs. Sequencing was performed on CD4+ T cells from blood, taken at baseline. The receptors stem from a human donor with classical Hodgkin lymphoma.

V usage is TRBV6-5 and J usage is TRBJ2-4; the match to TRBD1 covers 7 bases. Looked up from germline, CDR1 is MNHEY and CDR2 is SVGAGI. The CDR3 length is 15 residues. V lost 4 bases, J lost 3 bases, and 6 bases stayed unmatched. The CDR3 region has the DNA TGTGCCAGCAGTTCCGGACAGGCGCACAAAAACATTCAGTACTTC. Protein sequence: CASSSGQAHKNIQYF.

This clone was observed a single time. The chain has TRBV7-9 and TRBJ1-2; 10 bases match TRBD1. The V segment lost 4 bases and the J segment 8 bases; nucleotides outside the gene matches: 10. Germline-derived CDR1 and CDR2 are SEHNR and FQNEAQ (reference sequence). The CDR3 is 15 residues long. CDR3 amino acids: CASSYSGTGVTGYTF. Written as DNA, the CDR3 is TGTGCCAGCAGCTACTCCGGGACAGGGGTAACCGGCTACACCTTC.

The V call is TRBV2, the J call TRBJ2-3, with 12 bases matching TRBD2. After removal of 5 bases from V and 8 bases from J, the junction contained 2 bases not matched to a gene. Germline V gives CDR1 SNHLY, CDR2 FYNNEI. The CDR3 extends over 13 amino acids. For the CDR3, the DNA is TGTGCCAGCAGTATGACTAGCGGGGGTACGCAGTATTTT. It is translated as CASSMTSGGTQYF.

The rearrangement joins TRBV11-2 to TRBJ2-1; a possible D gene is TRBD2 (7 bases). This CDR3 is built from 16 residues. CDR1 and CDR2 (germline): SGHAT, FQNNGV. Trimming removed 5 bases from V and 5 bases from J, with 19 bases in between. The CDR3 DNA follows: TGTGCCAGCAGCCATCCCGCCGGGGGGCGCCACAATGAGCAGTTCTTC. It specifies CASSHPAGGRHNEQFF.

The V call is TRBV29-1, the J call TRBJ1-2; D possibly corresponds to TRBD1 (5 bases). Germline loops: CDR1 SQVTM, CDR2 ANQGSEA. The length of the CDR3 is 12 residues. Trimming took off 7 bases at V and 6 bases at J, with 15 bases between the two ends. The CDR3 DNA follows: TGCAGCGCCCGAGACCAGGGAAATGGCTACACCTTC. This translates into CSARDQGNGYTF.

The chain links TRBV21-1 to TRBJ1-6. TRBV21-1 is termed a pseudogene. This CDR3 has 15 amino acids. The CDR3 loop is CASSSSVTGNSPLHF. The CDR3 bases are TGTGCCAGCAGCTCCTCCGTGACCGGTAATTCACCCCTCCACTTT.

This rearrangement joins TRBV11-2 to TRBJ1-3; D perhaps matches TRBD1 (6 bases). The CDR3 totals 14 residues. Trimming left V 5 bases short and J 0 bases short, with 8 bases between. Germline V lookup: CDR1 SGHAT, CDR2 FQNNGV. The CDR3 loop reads CASSIQGSGNTIYF. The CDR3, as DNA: TGTGCCAGCAGCATACAGGGCTCTGGAAACACCATATATTTT.

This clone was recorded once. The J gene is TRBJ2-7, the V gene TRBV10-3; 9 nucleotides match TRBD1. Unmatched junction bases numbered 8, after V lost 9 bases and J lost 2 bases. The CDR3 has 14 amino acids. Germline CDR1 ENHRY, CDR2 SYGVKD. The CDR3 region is CAMGTGRIPYEQYF. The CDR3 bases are TGTGCCATGGGGACAGGGAGAATACCCTACGAGCAGTACTTC.

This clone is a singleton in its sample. The CDR3 sequence is CASSLNAREKLFF. The CDR3 bases are TGTGCCAGCAGTCTAAACGCTAGGGAAAAACTGTTTTTT. This chain links TRBV7-9 with TRBJ1-4; no firm D call. The CDR3 is made up of 13 amino acids. Germline V gene data show CDR1 as SEHNR and CDR2 as FQNEAQ (reference sequence). The V end lost 6 bases, the J end lost 8 bases, and 13 bases lay between the germline ends.

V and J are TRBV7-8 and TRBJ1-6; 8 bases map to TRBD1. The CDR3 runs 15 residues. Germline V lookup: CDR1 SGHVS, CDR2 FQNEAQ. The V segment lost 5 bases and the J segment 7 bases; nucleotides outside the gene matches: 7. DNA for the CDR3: TGTGCCAGCAGCACAGACAGGGGTTCCAATTCACCCCTCCACTTT. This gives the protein CASSTDRGSNSPLHF.

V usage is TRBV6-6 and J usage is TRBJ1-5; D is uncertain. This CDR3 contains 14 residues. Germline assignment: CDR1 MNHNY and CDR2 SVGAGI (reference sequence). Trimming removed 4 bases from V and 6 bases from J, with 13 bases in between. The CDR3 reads CASSWEPPPQPQHF. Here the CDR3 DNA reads TGTGCCAGCAGTTGGGAGCCACCCCCTCAGCCCCAGCATTTT.

DNA of the CDR3: TGTGCCAGTAGTCCACCGGGGGCCGTGGAAGCTTTCTTT. Amino acid sequence: CASSPPGAVEAFF. The chain is built from TRBV19 and TRBJ1-1, with D possibly matching TRBD1 (6 bases). Germline V lookup: CDR1 LNHDA, CDR2 SQIVND (reference sequence). V lost 5 bases to trimming and J lost 8 bases, with 15 bases between them. The CDR3 consists of 13 residues.

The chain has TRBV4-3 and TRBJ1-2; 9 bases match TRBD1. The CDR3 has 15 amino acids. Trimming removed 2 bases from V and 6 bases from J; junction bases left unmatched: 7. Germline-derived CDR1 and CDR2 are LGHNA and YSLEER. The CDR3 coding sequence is TGCGCCAGCAGCCAACAGGGACAGGGCCTCGATGGCTACACCTTC. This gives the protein CASSQQGQGLDGYTF.

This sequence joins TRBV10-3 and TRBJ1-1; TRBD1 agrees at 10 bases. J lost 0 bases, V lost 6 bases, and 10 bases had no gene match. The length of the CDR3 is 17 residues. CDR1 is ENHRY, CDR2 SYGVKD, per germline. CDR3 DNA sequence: TGTGCCATCAGCAAGACCGGGACAGGGGACCTGAACACTGAAGCTTTCTTT. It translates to CAISKTGTGDLNTEAFF.

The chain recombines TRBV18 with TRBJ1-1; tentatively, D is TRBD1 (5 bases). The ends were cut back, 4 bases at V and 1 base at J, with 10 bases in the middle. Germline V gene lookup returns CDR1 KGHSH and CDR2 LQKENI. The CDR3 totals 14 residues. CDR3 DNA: TGTGCCAGCTCACAGGGGTCCGGGAACACTGAAGCTTTCTTT. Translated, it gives CASSQGSGNTEAFF.

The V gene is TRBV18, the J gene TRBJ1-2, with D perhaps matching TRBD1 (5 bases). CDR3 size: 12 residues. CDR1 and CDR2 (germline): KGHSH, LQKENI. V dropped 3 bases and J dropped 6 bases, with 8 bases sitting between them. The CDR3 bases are TGTGCCAGCTCACCGCAGGGTGATGGCTACACCTTC. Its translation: CASSPQGDGYTF.

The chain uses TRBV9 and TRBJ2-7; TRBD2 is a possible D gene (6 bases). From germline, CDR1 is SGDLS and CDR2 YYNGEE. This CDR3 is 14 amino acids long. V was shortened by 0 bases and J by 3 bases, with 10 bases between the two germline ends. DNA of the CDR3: TGTGCCAGCAGCGTAGCTCCGGGGGACTACGAGCAGTACTTC. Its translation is CASSVAPGDYEQYF.

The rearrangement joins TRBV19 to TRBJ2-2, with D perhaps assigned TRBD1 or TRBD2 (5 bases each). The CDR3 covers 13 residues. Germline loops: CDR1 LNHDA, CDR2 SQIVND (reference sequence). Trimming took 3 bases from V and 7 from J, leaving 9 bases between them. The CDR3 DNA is TGTGCCAGTAGTATCGGGGCTAACGGGGAGCTGTTTTTT. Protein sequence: CASSIGANGELFF.